The 30 T cell receptor beta chains below come from one sample, sequenced in a study of PD-L1 blockade in urothelial cancer. This table comes from immunoSEQ multiplex PCR, and its TCRdb copy is limited to in-frame clones, with some not included. The table records about 130,000 clones, about 88% of them present only once. Noted time point: pretreatment peripheral blood. The sample consisted of PBMCs, taken around atezolizumab (anti-PD-L1) treatment. The source of these receptors is a man in his fifties with urothelial cancer.

J is TRBJ1-4 and V is TRBV6-5, with TRBD1 matching 9 bases. V lost 4 bases, J lost 10 bases, and 7 bases stayed unmatched. The germline V gene encodes CDR1 MNHEY and CDR2 SVGAGI. CDR3 length equals 14 residues. Written as DNA, the CDR3 is TGTGCCAGCAGTTTGGGGAGACAGGGGGGAAAACTGTTTTTT. Protein: CASSLGRQGGKLFF.

The rearrangement joins TRBV14 to TRBJ2-5; D not resolved. The CDR3 is made up of 14 amino acids. The germline gives CDR1 SGHDN, CDR2 FVKESK. V shed 2 bases and J shed 5 bases, with 12 bases lying between them. CDR3 amino acids: CASSQFASVETQYF. Here the CDR3 DNA reads TGTGCCAGCAGCCAATTCGCGTCCGTTGAGACCCAGTACTTC.

The chain links TRBV19 to TRBJ2-3, with D tentatively TRBD2 (6 bases). This CDR3 is 16 amino acids long. Trimming took off 7 bases at V and 4 bases at J, with 21 bases between the two ends. Germline CDR1 LNHDA, CDR2 SQIVND (reference sequence). This CDR3 reads CASTPARGGTADTQYF. CDR3 coding DNA: TGTGCCAGTACCCCGGCCCGGGGAGGTACCGCAGATACGCAGTATTTT. Full variable domain (remainder filled in from reference TRBV19 and TRBJ2-3): DGGITQSPKYLFRKEGQNVTLSCEQNLNHDAMYWYRQDPGQGLRLIYYSQIVNDFQKGDIAEGYSVSREKKESFPLTVTSAQKNPTAFYLCASTPARGGTADTQYFGPGTRLTVL.

The rearrangement links TRBV28 to TRBJ2-5; tentatively, D is TRBD2 (6 bases). V lost 5 bases, J lost 4 bases, and 14 bases lay in between. The germline V gene encodes CDR1 MDHEN and CDR2 SYDVKM. The CDR3 sequence is 14 residues long. DNA for the CDR3: TGTGCCAGCAGTCAGGCCGGGAGTACAGAGACCCAGTACTTC. It encodes CASSQAGSTETQYF.

The chain uses TRBV2 and TRBJ1-6, with D uncertain. Trimming left V 6 bases short and J 6 bases short, with 15 bases between. CDR1 and CDR2 from the germline V gene are SNHLY and FYNNEI. The CDR3 is 15 amino acids. The CDR3 DNA reads as TGTGCCAGCAGGCGGGAACAGTATATTAATTCACCCCTCCACTTT. Its protein is CASRREQYINSPLHF.

V is TRBV5-4 and J is TRBJ2-7; TRBD2 aligns across 7 bases. CDR1 and CDR2 (germline): SGHNT, YYREEE (reference sequence). This CDR3 is built from 14 residues. Losses at the gene ends were 4 bases for V and 0 bases for J; bases not matched to a gene: 4. CDR3 sequence (DNA): TGTGCCAGCAGCGGGCGGGAGAGCTCCTACGAGCAGTACTTC. Translation: CASSGRESSYEQYF.

The chain joins TRBV10-3 to TRBJ2-4; TRBD1 aligns across 7 bases. The germline gives CDR1 ENHRY, CDR2 SYGVKD. The CDR3 is made up of 15 amino acids. V shed 0 bases and J 4 bases; nucleotides not matched to a gene: 3. The CDR3 DNA reads as TGTGCCATCAGTGAGTCACAGGGGTGGAAAAACATTCAGTACTTC. Translation: CAISESQGWKNIQYF.

J is TRBJ1-1 and V is TRBV28; D may be TRBD1 (5 bases). Germline CDR1 and CDR2: MDHEN and SYDVKM. Trimming stripped 3 bases from V and 4 bases from J, with 18 bases between. This CDR3 has 16 residues. This CDR3 reads CASSLPGIGEATEAFF. DNA for the CDR3: TGTGCCAGCAGTTTGCCAGGGATTGGAGAAGCCACTGAAGCTTTCTTT.

This sequence joins TRBV2 and TRBJ1-2; D remains ambiguous. The CDR3 covers 13 residues. Germline CDR1 is SNHLY and CDR2 is FYNNEI. V lost 4 bases to trimming and J lost 4 bases, with 10 bases between them. The DNA of the CDR3 is TGTGCCAGCAGTGGGCCCGAAAGCTATGGCTACACCTTC. This encodes CASSGPESYGYTF.

The chain uses TRBV18 and TRBJ2-5, with D maybe TRBD1 (6 bases). The CDR3 covers 14 residues. Per the germline V gene, CDR1 is KGHSH and CDR2 is LQKENI. The V end was cut by 3 bases, the J end by 5 bases, with 13 bases between. CDR3 in DNA: TGTGCCAGCTCACCCGACAGGATTGGGGAGACCCAGTACTTC. Amino acid sequence: CASSPDRIGETQYF.

The chain is built from TRBV4-1 and TRBJ1-4; 7 bases are shared with TRBD1. V lost 2 bases, J lost 8 bases, and 8 bases stayed unmatched. This CDR3 has 15 amino acids. Germline V gene data show CDR1 as MGHRA and CDR2 as YSYEKL. The CDR3 DNA follows: TGCGCCAGCAGCCAATCCCGGGACAGAGGGGAAAAACTGTTTTTT. This encodes CASSQSRDRGEKLFF.

This clone is a singleton in its sample. This chain uses TRBV18 with TRBJ2-2; 9 bases agree with TRBD2. Germline V gene lookup returns CDR1 KGHSH and CDR2 LQKENI. The CDR3 has 16 amino acids. V was pared by 3 bases and J by 1 base, with 3 bases of the junction left unmatched. The CDR3 is CASSPRAGGNTGELFF. CDR3 bases: TGTGCCAGCTCACCGCGAGCGGGAGGGAACACCGGGGAGCTGTTTTTT.

The chain employs TRBV18 and TRBJ2-7; 8 nucleotides agree with TRBD1. Germline-derived CDR1 and CDR2 are KGHSH and LQKENI. This CDR3 is 16 amino acids long. Trimming took 2 bases from V and 2 from J; bases not matched to a gene: 8. CDR3 sequence (DNA): TGTGCCAGCTCACCATCGACCGGACAGGGTCCCTACGAGCAGTACTTC. This translates into CASSPSTGQGPYEQYF.

This chain joins TRBV5-6 and TRBJ2-7; the D is unclear. The CDR3 runs to 13 residues. Trimming took 0 bases from V and 6 from J, leaving 10 bases between them. In germline, CDR1 is SGHDT, CDR2 YYEEEE. In DNA, the CDR3 is TGTGCCAGCAGCTTGGCCCTAGTTCTCGAGCAGTACTTC. It codes for CASSLALVLEQYF.

This clone appeared a single time. V is TRBV19 and J is TRBJ1-3; D may be TRBD1 (6 bases). V was pared by 5 bases and J by 3 bases, with 8 bases between. CDR3 size: 13 residues. Germline-derived CDR1 and CDR2 are LNHDA and SQIVND (reference sequence). The CDR3 spells CASSPTGGNTIYF. The DNA for the CDR3 is TGTGCCAGTAGTCCGACAGGTGGAAACACCATATATTTT. The complete variable domain, with remaining parts taken from reference TRBV19 and TRBJ1-3, reads DGGITQSPKYLFRKEGQNVTLSCEQNLNHDAMYWYRQDPGQGLRLIYYSQIVNDFQKGDIAEGYSVSREKKESFPLTVTSAQKNPTAFYLCASSPTGGNTIYFGEGSWLTVV.

The chain combines TRBV15 with TRBJ1-6; 9 nucleotides line up with TRBD1. This CDR3 is 18 amino acids long. Germline V lookup: CDR1 LNHNV, CDR2 YYDKDF (reference sequence). V was pared by 0 bases and J by 7 bases, with 10 bases of the junction left unmatched. CDR3: CATSRDRGDRGLNSPLHF. The CDR3 region has the DNA TGTGCCACCAGCAGAGATCGGGGAGACAGGGGGTTGAATTCACCCCTCCACTTT.

This clone was seen once. The rearrangement uses TRBV5-1 and TRBJ1-1; TRBD1 agrees at 7 bases. Trimming at V came to 0 bases and at J to 1 base, leaving 6 bases not matched to a gene. Germline V gene lookup returns CDR1 SGHRS and CDR2 YFSETQ. The CDR3 runs to 16 residues. The CDR3: CASSLAIGGPNTEAFF. Written as DNA, the CDR3 is TGCGCCAGCAGCTTGGCCATAGGGGGCCCGAACACTGAAGCTTTCTTT.

This chain connects TRBV6-5 to TRBJ2-3, with 9 bases identical to TRBD2. This CDR3 has 15 amino acids. Germline V gene data show CDR1 as MNHEY and CDR2 as SVGAGI. With 8 bases clipped from V and 2 bases from J, the junction kept 8 bases outside the gene matches. CDR3 region: CASSPSGINTDTQYF. CDR3 nucleotide sequence: TGTGCCAGCTCCCCTAGCGGGATAAACACAGATACGCAGTATTTT.

The chain links TRBV30 to TRBJ1-4; D gene unclear. The CDR3 extends over 12 amino acids. Germline V gene sequence: CDR1 GTSNPN, CDR2 SVGIG (reference sequence). Trimming pared 2 bases from V and 10 bases from J, leaving 11 bases between. In DNA form, the CDR3 reads TGTGCCTGGAGTCCTCCCGGTGGAAAACTGTTTTTT. It specifies CAWSPPGGKLFF. The full variable domain, rest sourced from reference TRBV30 and TRBJ1-4, is SQTIHQWPATLVQPVGSPLSLECTVEGTSNPNLYWYRQAAGRGLQLLFYSVGIGQISSEVPQNLSASRPQDRQFILSSKKLLLSDSGFYLCAWSPPGGKLFFGSGTQLSVL.

The gene calls are TRBV27 and TRBJ2-3; 7 nucleotides line up with TRBD2. The J segment lost 4 bases and the V segment lost 7 bases, leaving 20 bases of the junction unmatched. This CDR3 has 18 amino acids. Germline CDR1 reads MNHEY; CDR2 reads SMNVEV (reference sequence). The CDR3 DNA follows: TGTGCCAGCATCCCATCCACCCAGAGGCGGGAGAGGCCAGATACGCAGTATTTT. The encoded protein is CASIPSTQRRERPDTQYF.

The count of this clone is one. The chain uses TRBV19 and TRBJ1-4; D might be TRBD1 (5 bases). CDR1 and CDR2 (germline): LNHDA, SQIVND (reference sequence). V gave up 5 bases and J gave up 7 bases, with 14 bases separating them. This CDR3 has 14 amino acids. This chain's CDR3 is CASSGGGTGEKLFF. In DNA, the CDR3 is TGTGCCAGTAGTGGCGGCGGCACAGGTGAAAAACTGTTTTTT.

CDR3 coding DNA: TGTGCCAGCAGTTACTCGGCAGGATTGCAAGAGACCCAGTACTTC. It is translated as CASSYSAGLQETQYF. This chain connects TRBV6-6 to TRBJ2-5; D unresolved. The germline CDR1 and CDR2 sequences are MNHNY and SVGAGI (reference sequence). CDR3 size: 15 residues. The V and J ends lost 0 bases and 2 bases respectively, with 10 bases between them.

The chain uses TRBV18 and TRBJ1-5, with D unclear. Trimming removed 4 bases at V and 6 bases at J, with 16 bases between. This CDR3 is 15 amino acids long. Per germline, CDR1 KGHSH and CDR2 LQKENI. CDR3 sequence: CASSHGRTAGQPQHF. DNA for the CDR3: TGTGCCAGCTCACACGGCCGAACGGCGGGTCAGCCCCAGCATTTT.

The chain combines TRBV15 with TRBJ2-7; TRBD2 agrees at 7 bases. This CDR3 has 14 amino acids. After removal of 2 bases from V and 2 bases from J, the junction contained 3 bases not matched to a gene. CDR1 LNHNV and CDR2 YYDKDF come from the germline V gene (reference sequence). In DNA form, the CDR3 reads TGTGCCACCAGCAGAACTCGGGAGGCCTACGAGCAGTACTTC. Its protein product is CATSRTREAYEQYF.

The rearrangement uses TRBV18 and TRBJ1-2, with D perhaps TRBD1 (6 bases). V was clipped by 2 bases and J by 8 bases, with 15 bases between them. This CDR3 region has 14 residues. Germline V CDR1 and CDR2: KGHSH, LQKENI. CDR3 coding DNA: TGTGCCAGCTCACCAGGGACAACCCAACAGGGCTACACCTTC. Residues: CASSPGTTQQGYTF.

V is TRBV28 and J is TRBJ2-1; the match to TRBD2 covers 8 bases. The CDR3 extends over 18 amino acids. With V trimmed by 3 bases and J by 0 bases, 10 bases remained unmatched. The V gene's germline CDR1 is MDHEN and CDR2 SYDVKM. The CDR3 DNA reads TGTGCCAGCAGTTTCGAACTAGCGGAGCCCACCTCCTACAATGAGCAGTTCTTC. Translation: CASSFELAEPTSYNEQFF.

The V gene is TRBV5-1, the J gene TRBJ2-1; TRBD2 matches 9 bases. The length of the CDR3 is 18 residues. V shed 0 bases and J 0 bases; nucleotides not matched to a gene: 7. From germline, CDR1 is SGHRS and CDR2 YFSETQ. As DNA, the CDR3 is TGCGCCAGCAGCTTGGCCACTAGCGGGCTTAGCTCCTACAATGAGCAGTTCTTC. It yields the protein CASSLATSGLSSYNEQFF. Variable domain in full (rest from reference TRBV5-1 and TRBJ2-1): KAGVTQTPRYLIKTRGQQVTLSCSPISGHRSVSWYQQTPGQGLQFLFEYFSETQRNKGNFPGRFSGRQFSNSRSEMNVSTLELGDSALYLCASSLATSGLSSYNEQFFGPGTRLTVL.

This chain connects TRBV18 to TRBJ2-5; TRBD1 matches at 10 bases. CDR1 KGHSH and CDR2 LQKENI come from the germline V gene. The junction had 6 bases not matched to a gene; V was cut back by 3 bases and J by 5 bases. The CDR3 is made up of 15 amino acids. CDR3 sequence reads: CASSPGQGTRETQYF. The CDR3 bases are TGTGCCAGCTCACCGGGACAGGGGACGAGGGAGACCCAGTACTTC.

The chain employs TRBV30 and TRBJ1-1; no clear D. The CDR3 totals 15 residues. With 2 bases removed from V and 2 bases from J, the gap between germline ends came to 15 bases. Germline V gene lookup returns CDR1 GTSNPN and CDR2 SVGIG (reference sequence). The chain's CDR3 is CAWSPDPAGNTEAFF. CDR3 nucleotides: TGTGCCTGGAGTCCCGACCCTGCAGGCAACACTGAAGCTTTCTTT.

The rearrangement joins TRBV28 to TRBJ1-1; no firm D call. CDR1 and CDR2 (germline): MDHEN, SYDVKM. This CDR3 is 13 amino acids long. Trimming pared 2 bases from V and 4 bases from J, leaving 8 bases between. DNA of the CDR3: TGTGCCAGCAGTTTAGATTACAGCACTGAAGCTTTCTTT. It codes for CASSLDYSTEAFF.